Shown below are 13 T cell receptor beta chains from a single sample sequenced in a study of shared T cell receptors in the human thymus. The assay was immunoSEQ multiplex PCR, and TCRdb's table has in-frame clones only and misses some. The sample holds about 380,000 clones, about 95% seen once. The sample consisted of thymocytes. Source of these receptors: a human donor.

The CDR3 DNA follows: TGTGCCAGCAGTTACTATAAGGGTGGTGGGGAGACCCAGTACTTC. Protein: CASSYYKGGGETQYF. This chain uses TRBV6-7 with TRBJ2-5; D is undetermined. TRBV6-7 is filed as an ORF, its function uncertain. The germline V and J ends were trimmed by 1 base and 5 bases, with 14 bases remaining between them. The CDR3 covers 15 residues.

The gene calls are TRBV27 and TRBJ2-2; D is unclear. V was shortened by 5 bases and J by 0 bases, with 22 bases between the two germline ends. Per the germline V gene, CDR1 is MNHEY and CDR2 is SMNVEV (reference sequence). The CDR3 loop spans 19 amino acids. The CDR3, as DNA: TGTGCCAGCAGTATAGGAGTCTCATGGCGAAGGACGAACACCGGGGAGCTGTTTTTT. Its protein is CASSIGVSWRRTNTGELFF.

The chain uses TRBV18 and TRBJ2-5; D gene unclear. The CDR3 spans 11 residues. Per the germline V gene, CDR1 is KGHSH and CDR2 is LQKENI. V lost 6 bases to trimming and J lost 8 bases, with 10 bases between them. This CDR3 reads CASSPRKTQYF. DNA for the CDR3: TGTGCCAGCTCCCCCCGGAAAACCCAGTACTTC.

V and J are TRBV15 and TRBJ1-4; perhaps TRBD1 as D (6 bases). Germline V CDR1 and CDR2: LNHNV, YYDKDF (reference sequence). The CDR3 length is 20 residues. V was shortened by 2 bases and J by 1 base, with 23 bases between the two germline ends. CDR3 protein: CATSRRKILGRGLTNEKLFF. CDR3 sequence (DNA): TGTGCCACCAGCAGACGGAAGATATTAGGCAGGGGATTAACTAATGAAAAACTGTTTTTT.

The chain combines TRBV28 with TRBJ1-2; TRBD1 agrees at 10 bases. V shed 7 bases and J 7 bases; nucleotides not matched to a gene: 18. This CDR3 spans 17 amino acids. Germline CDR1 MDHEN, CDR2 SYDVKM. The CDR3 coding sequence is TGTGCCAGCATCGAAAATGGACGGACAGGGGGAGGGCGTGGCTACACCTTC. This gives the protein CASIENGRTGGGRGYTF.

This chain links TRBV7-2 with TRBJ2-2; D remains ambiguous. The ends were cut back, 5 bases at V and 3 bases at J, with 7 bases in the middle. The CDR3 sequence is 13 residues long. CDR1 and CDR2 (germline): SGHTA, FQGNSA. The CDR3, as DNA: TGTGCCAGCAGCCCAAAGGACACCGGGGAGCTGTTTTTT. The encoded protein is CASSPKDTGELFF.

J is TRBJ2-1 and V is TRBV7-4; TRBD2 matches at 9 bases. Germline assignment: CDR1 SGHVT and CDR2 SQSDAQ. The CDR3 spans 17 residues. V was clipped by 2 bases and J by 1 base; unmatched bases: 6. In DNA form, the CDR3 reads TGTGCCAGCAGCTTACGGGGTAGCGGGAGATCCTACAATGAGCAGTTCTTC. Translation gives CASSLRGSGRSYNEQFF.

This clone has just a few counts. Germline is not matched at one junction end, which may reflect a read error. The chain uses TRBV23-1 and TRBJ1-1; D is uncertain. TRBV23-1 is an ORF; its function is uncertain. This CDR3 comprises 10 residues. The CDR3 loop reads CASSQPPVLF. The CDR3 DNA sequence: TGCGCCAGCAGTCAACCGCCTGTACTCTTT.

This clone is a singleton in its sample. The chain couples TRBV5-1 to TRBJ2-5; D call uncertain. CDR1 is SGHRS, CDR2 YFSETQ, per germline. The V gene lost 3 bases and the J gene lost 3 bases, with 12 bases spanning the gap. The CDR3 loop spans 14 amino acids. Here the CDR3 DNA reads TGCGCCAGCAGCTGGCGACACTTAGAAGAGACCCAGTACTTC. This gives the protein CASSWRHLEETQYF.

This chain joins TRBV7-9 and TRBJ2-3; D is unresolved. V shed 4 bases and J shed 2 bases, with 22 bases lying between them. CDR3 length: 18 residues. The germline V gene has CDR1 SEHNR and CDR2 FQNEAQ (reference sequence). CDR3 loop: CASSSEPRPTGDTDTQYF. Written as DNA, the CDR3 is TGTGCCAGCAGCTCCGAACCTAGACCAACTGGAGACACAGATACGCAGTATTTT.

The chain recombines TRBV28 with TRBJ2-1; no firm D call. The ends were cut back, 6 bases at V and 4 bases at J, with 16 bases in the middle. The CDR3 consists of 15 residues. Germline CDR1 MDHEN, CDR2 SYDVKM. Written as DNA, the CDR3 is TGTGCCAGCAGGTATAAGGGCGGAGTATACAATGAGCAGTTCTTC. Protein: CASRYKGGVYNEQFF.

This chain joins TRBV28 and TRBJ2-7; D is perhaps TRBD2 (5 bases). The CDR3 covers 15 residues. With 5 bases removed from V and 4 bases from J, the gap between germline ends came to 18 bases. Germline V lookup: CDR1 MDHEN, CDR2 SYDVKM. For the CDR3, the DNA is TGTGCCAGCAGTCGTCTGGTCCGGGATCGGTACGAGCAGTACTTC. It is translated as CASSRLVRDRYEQYF.

V and J are TRBV19 and TRBJ2-2; D tentatively reads TRBD1 or TRBD2 (5 bases each). CDR3 size: 15 residues. V was clipped by 3 bases and J by 5 bases, with 13 bases between them. The germline V gene has CDR1 LNHDA and CDR2 SQIVND (reference sequence). This CDR3 is CASSMGVVGTGELFF. The CDR3 DNA reads TGTGCCAGTAGTATGGGGGTCGTGGGAACCGGGGAGCTGTTTTTT.